Presented here are 5 T cell receptor beta chains from one specimen sequenced in a study of blood T cell repertoires in COVID-19. Some clones are missing from TCRdb's copy, which holds only in-frame ones; the method was immunoSEQ multiplex PCR. The sample has about 150,000 clones, 75% to 90% seen once. The sequencing sample was made of PBMCs or T cells enriched from blood (not recorded which). These receptor sequences come from a man aged 45-60 years who had recovered from COVID-19.

The genes are TRBV6-1 and TRBJ2-5; D may be TRBD2 (6 bases). The CDR3 sequence is 14 residues long. Trimming cost V 3 bases and J 4 bases, with 12 bases left between them. Per the germline V gene, CDR1 is MNHNS and CDR2 is SASEGT. The CDR3 loop is CASSDLPGRETQYF. In nucleotides, the CDR3 is TGTGCCAGCAGTGATCTCCCCGGGAGAGAGACCCAGTACTTC.

The chain employs TRBV15 and TRBJ2-3; 8 bases match TRBD2. Germline V lookup: CDR1 LNHNV, CDR2 YYDKDF (reference sequence). Trimming at V came to 2 bases and at J to 0 bases, leaving 7 bases not matched to a gene. The CDR3 is made up of 17 amino acids. The CDR3 DNA reads TGTGCCACCAGCAGAAAATCTCGGGGGGGTAGCACAGATACGCAGTATTTT. Translation: CATSRKSRGGSTDTQYF.

V and J are TRBV18 and TRBJ2-7; perhaps TRBD2 as D (5 bases). Between the trimmed V and J ends, which lost 3 bases and 4 bases, there was a span of 10 bases. Germline CDR1 and CDR2: KGHSH and LQKENI. This CDR3 is built from 13 residues. CDR3 nucleotide sequence: TGTGCCAGCTCACCCTTCCGGGGTTACGAGCAGTACGTC. It encodes CASSPFRGYEQYV.

The rearrangement joins TRBV4-3 to TRBJ1-2, with 10 positions matching TRBD1. Germline CDR1 LGHNA, CDR2 YSLEER. The CDR3 spans 16 residues. The V gene end was trimmed by 3 bases and the J gene end by 5 bases; junction bases not matched to a gene: 9. This CDR3 is CASSHPRTGGIYGYTF. The CDR3, as DNA: TGCGCCAGCAGCCACCCCCGGACAGGGGGAATTTATGGCTACACCTTC.

V gene TRBV11-2 combines with J gene TRBJ2-1; the D gene is possibly TRBD1 (6 bases). This CDR3 has 15 amino acids. Per germline, CDR1 SGHAT and CDR2 FQNNGV. V was cut by 1 base and J by 0 bases, with 7 bases left in between. CDR3 DNA sequence: TGTGCCAGCAGCTTAGTCAGGGGCTCCTACAATGAGCAGTTCTTC. Its protein is CASSLVRGSYNEQFF.